This TCR beta chain appears in the sequencing data of a study of T cells in Graves' hyperthyroidism and ophthalmopathy. Study-level points and caveats: The blood repertoire included most of the expanded thyroid clonotypes above 0.001. Stable hyperthyroidism and ophthalmopathy were separated using 13 V-J signatures.

RNA transcripts were the template for amplifying TCR beta CDR3 regions. Primed by the HTBI set, a first-round RT-PCR was run on the TCR CDR3. TCRdb reprocessed the multiplex PCR reads with MiXCR, giving one entry per CDR3 protein. The sample has hundreds of thousands of distinct CDR3 sequences; 45% are singletons. Any patient presenting with uncontrolled infection, other autoimmune disease, pregnancy or lactation was left out. A remark on this clonotype: Antigen unknown.

The germline CDR1 and CDR2 sequences are ENHRY and SYGVKD. The V segment lost 6 bases and the J segment 4 bases; nucleotides outside the gene matches: 1. The CDR3 has 15 amino acids. The clonotype was recovered from an adult man with Graves' disease, either hyperthyroidism or ophthalmopathy (not recorded which). The specimen sequenced was peripheral blood or thyroid tissue (not recorded which). The chain is built from TRBV10-3 and TRBJ2-6; 12 nucleotides align to TRBD1. The CDR3 sequence: CAIRGQGAGANVLTF. The CDR3 nucleotides read TGTGCCATCAGGGGACAGGGGGCAGGGGCCAACGTCCTGACTTTC.